Here is one TCR beta chain with its context. These data come from a study of graft-versus-host responses after intestinal transplantation. Overall study context: Transplantation in recipients was multivisceral, liver-intestinal, or isolated intestinal. Tacrolimus plus steroids were given to all recipients for approximately 3 years, preceded by anti-thymocyte globulin induction.

The method was immunoSEQ multiplex PCR; TCRdb's version includes in-frame clones alone and lacks a portion of them. The sample gives 20,000 to 25,000 clones, about a third of which show up once; roughly 9.8% is in the top ten. General study points: An association linked early post-transplant HvG declines with peak circulating GvH clone levels.

Responders that carried the CFSE label, 200,000 of them, were plated with 200,000 irradiated, violet-dye-labeled stimulator cells. The authors sorted proliferating CFSE-low CD3+CD4+ and CD3+CD8+ responders after the reaction. Trimming took 1 base from V and 11 from J, leaving 12 bases between them. This CDR3 contains 13 residues. Germline CDR1 and CDR2: SNHLY and FYNNEI. The specimen comprised alloreactive CD8+ T cells from a mixed lymphocyte reaction culture, sampled before intestinal transplant. Regarding subset: CFSE-low proliferating T cells sorted from approximately 6-day pre-transplant mixed lymphocyte reaction (GvH or HvG direction). The TCR originated in a human patient who received an intestinal transplant. The chain has TRBV2 and TRBJ2-1; D is unresolved. CDR3 DNA: TGTGCCAGCAGTGAAGAGGCGAGGTACCAGCAGTTCTTC. Amino acids: CASSEEARYQQFF.